This entry features one T cell receptor beta chain sequence. Its antigen is undetermined. Donors were drawn from the approximately 130-subject validation cohort, separate from the roughly 700-subject first cohort. Libraries were prepared by immunoSEQ multiplex PCR; TCRdb keeps only in-frame clonotypes and omits some of them. The data contain some 180,000 clones, about 89% of them singletons. This sample stems from a study of cytomegalovirus exposure and HLA in healthy donors. Regarding the study as a whole: It was about 150 TCR beta chains that were listed as cytomegalovirus-associated.

V lost 8 bases, J lost 2 bases, and 8 bases lay in between. The germline V gene encodes CDR1 SNHLY and CDR2 FYNNEI. The CDR3 sequence is 12 residues long. Sequenced input: PBMCs. This chain joins TRBV2 and TRBJ2-3; TRBD1 or TRBD2 may be the D gene (5 bases each). The origin of this receptor is a young man in good health and CMV-seropositive. CDR3 region: CASEGTTDTQYF. The DNA for the CDR3 is TGTGCCAGCGAGGGGACCACAGATACGCAGTATTTT. The full variable domain, completed using reference TRBV2 and TRBJ2-3, is EPEVTQTPSHQVTQMGQEVILRCVPISNHLYFYWYRQILGQKVEFLVSFYNNEISEKSEIFDDQFSVERPDGSNFTLKIRSTKLEDSAMYFCASEGTTDTQYFGPGTRLTVL.